A selection of T cell receptor beta chains follows, all from one sample in a study of shared clonotypes between healthy human individuals. The repertoire was sequenced with immunoSEQ multiplex PCR; TCRdb's copy has only in-frame clones and lacks some. The top ten hold 0.11% of the sample, which has hundreds of thousands of clones, about 96% seen once. The sequencing sample was made of naive CD8+ T cells sorted from blood. The receptors were gathered from a woman aged 25 to 39 in good health. The CDR3 runs from the conserved cysteine through the conserved F or W. A D gene is named only where the DNA matches it firmly. For some rows the clone size is stated as once, few or many, or as a class when expanded; others skip it.

size	D	V	J	DNA	CDR3
.	.	TRBV19	TRBJ1-2	TGTGCCAGTATCGACGGACAAGGCGTAGGTGGCTACACCTTC	CASIDGQGVGGYTF
.	TRBD1	TRBV7-9	TRBJ1-5	TGTGCCAGCAGCTTAGATGGGACAGGCAATCAGCCCCAGCATTTT	CASSLDGTGNQPQHF
.	.	TRBV19	TRBJ2-1	TGTGCCAGCGCCGCAGGGAATGAGCAGTTCTTC	CASAAGNEQFF
.	TRBD2	TRBV4-2	TRBJ2-7	TGTGCCAGCAGCCAAGCGGCTAGCGGCATGGTGGAGCAGTACTTC	CASSQAASGMVEQYF
.	.	TRBV5-5	TRBJ2-7	TGTGCCAGCAGCGCCGTCTCCGGGTCCTCCTACGAGCAGTACTTC	CASSAVSGSSYEQYF
.	TRBD1	TRBV5-6	TRBJ2-3	TGTGCCAGCAGCCCAGACAGGGGCCGCGCCCTCTACACAGATACGCAGTATTTT	CASSPDRGRALYTDTQYF
.	TRBD1	TRBV19	TRBJ1-5	TGTGCCAGTAGTATTTTGTACGACAGGGGAGGCAATCAGCCCCAGCATTTT	CASSILYDRGGNQPQHF
.	.	TRBV2	TRBJ2-2	TGTGCCAGCAGTGGGGGGGCAGCGAACACCGGGGAGCTGTTTTTT	CASSGGAANTGELFF
.	.	TRBV30	TRBJ1-1	TGTGCCTGGGCCAGGAGCTTGAACACTGAAGCTTTCTTT	CAWARSLNTEAFF
.	.	TRBV15	TRBJ2-1	TGTGCCACCAGCAGAGCCCCTAGCGCCTTATACAATGAGCAGTTCTTC	CATSRAPSALYNEQFF
.	.	TRBV2	TRBJ1-5	TGTGCCAGCAGGGACGGCAGCAATCAGCCCCAGCATTTT	CASRDGSNQPQHF
.	.	TRBV15	TRBJ2-7	TGTGCCACCAGCAGAGAGGAAGTCCGCGACTACGAGCAGTACTTC	CATSREEVRDYEQYF
.	.	TRBV27	TRBJ2-2	TGTGCCAGCACTCTCGACCTCGGGGGGGAGCTGTTTTTT	CASTLDLGGELFF
once	TRBD1	TRBV7-9	TRBJ2-7	TGTGCCAGCAGCCCCGGGACAGGATTCTACGAGCAGTACTTC	CASSPGTGFYEQYF
once	TRBD1	TRBV5-4	TRBJ2-7	TGTGCCAGCAGCTGGGGGACTACAGGGGGCGCAACCTACGAGCAGTACTTC	CASSWGTTGGATYEQYF
.	.	TRBV10-3	TRBJ2-7	TGTGCCATCAGTGAGTCGGGGGCCTACGAGCAGTACTTC	CAISESGAYEQYF
.	TRBD2	TRBV4-2	TRBJ2-3	TGTGCCAGCAGCCAAGATTCGAATAGCGGGAGATCAGATACGCAGTATTTT	CASSQDSNSGRSDTQYF
.	.	TRBV19	TRBJ2-1	TGTGCCAGTACCTCGGGACCGGCGGAATTCTTC	CASTSGPAEFF
.	.	TRBV7-2	TRBJ2-7	TGTGCCAGCAGCTTAGCCAACCGCGGCGAGCAGTACTTC	CASSLANRGEQYF
.	.	TRBV27	TRBJ1-2	TGTGCCAGCATTAAATCGGTATTCGACTATGGCTACACCTTC	CASIKSVFDYGYTF
.	TRBD1	TRBV28	TRBJ1-4	TGTGCCAGCAGTTTAGGGACAGGGGATGAAAAACTGTTTTTT	CASSLGTGDEKLFF
.	TRBD1	TRBV29-1	TRBJ2-7	TGCAGCGTTGGTGGGACAGAGTCCTACGAGCAGTACTTC	CSVGGTESYEQYF
.	.	TRBV27	TRBJ2-2	TGTGCCAGCAGTTTAATTCAAGGAATCGGGGAGCTGTTTTTT	CASSLIQGIGELFF
.	.	TRBV28	TRBJ2-6	TGTGCCAGCATCCCAGGAGGGGGCTCTGGGGCCAACGTCCTGACTTTC	CASIPGGGSGANVLTF
.	TRBD1	TRBV28	TRBJ1-5	TGTGCCAGCAGTCGGGACAGGGGCAATCAGCCCCAGCATTTT	CASSRDRGNQPQHF
.	.	TRBV5-1	TRBJ1-1	TGCGCCAGCAGCTGGGAGGGTGGATACACTGAAGCTTTCTTT	CASSWEGGYTEAFF
.	TRBD1	TRBV7-8	TRBJ1-2	TGTGCCAGCAGCTTAGCGGACAGGGGCGTAGATGGCTACACCTTC	CASSLADRGVDGYTF
.	.	TRBV5-8	TRBJ1-2	TGTGCCAGCAGCTTGTATGGCGCTAACTATGGCTACACCTTC	CASSLYGANYGYTF
.	.	TRBV5-6	TRBJ2-7	TGTGCCAGCAGCTTTGGGACCGACACCTACGAGCAGTACTTC	CASSFGTDTYEQYF
.	TRBD2	TRBV4-1	TRBJ2-2	TGCGCCAGCAGCAAAGCCACTAGCGGGTACGAAGCGAACACCGGGGAGCTGTTTTTT	CASSKATSGYEANTGELFF
.	.	TRBV28	TRBJ2-7	TGTGCCAGCAGTTTACCCCGATGGGGGTACGAGCAGTACTTC	CASSLPRWGYEQYF
once	.	TRBV27	TRBJ2-6	TGTGCCAGCAGTTCACCAATAAAAGGGGCCAACGTCCTGACTTTC	CASSSPIKGANVLTF
.	TRBD1	TRBV27	TRBJ2-1	TGTGCCAGCAGTCCCGGGACAGGGAACAACTACAATGAGCAGTTCTTC	CASSPGTGNNYNEQFF
once	.	TRBV21-1	TRBJ2-7	TGTGCCAGCAGTAACGACGAGCAGTACTTC	CASSNDEQYF